Presented here are 32 T cell receptor beta chains from one specimen sequenced in a study of blood T cell repertoires in COVID-19. This table comes from immunoSEQ multiplex PCR, and its TCRdb copy is limited to in-frame clones, with some not included. Of about 160,000 clones listed, around 83% are singletons. The source material was PBMCs or T cells enriched from blood (not recorded which). The receptors stem from a woman aged 45-65 years in a cohort exposed to, infected with or recovered from COVID-19 (not recorded which).

The chain is built from TRBV7-9 and TRBJ1-4; possible D gene TRBD1, 5 bases. Trimming stripped 2 bases from V and 6 bases from J, with 10 bases between. CDR1 is SEHNR and CDR2 is FQNEAQ in the germline V gene (reference sequence). The CDR3 is 14 residues long. CDR3 loop: CASSLSREDEKLFF. The CDR3, as DNA: TGTGCCAGCAGCTTAAGCAGGGAGGATGAAAAACTGTTTTTT. Full variable domain (outside the CDR3, taken from reference TRBV7-9 and TRBJ1-4): DTGVSQNPRHKITKRGQNVTFRCDPISEHNRLYWYRQTLGQGPEFLTYFQNEAQLEKSRLLSDRFSAERPKGSFSTLEIQRTEQGDSAMYLCASSLSREDEKLFFGSGTQLSVL.

The chain uses TRBV7-8 and TRBJ1-1, with TRBD1 matching over 9 bases. Per germline, CDR1 SGHVS and CDR2 FQNEAQ. V gave up 6 bases and J gave up 0 bases; unmatched junction bases: 8. The CDR3 has 16 residues. The CDR3 DNA is TGTGCCAGCAGTCTGACAGGGGGGGATATGAACACTGAAGCTTTCTTT. Its protein product is CASSLTGGDMNTEAFF.

The chain employs TRBV9 and TRBJ1-2; a weak D match, TRBD1 (5 bases). Per germline, CDR1 SGDLS and CDR2 YYNGEE. The CDR3 loop spans 14 amino acids. V lost 0 bases to trimming and J lost 3 bases, with 9 bases between them. The CDR3 protein is CASSVGGGDYGYTF. CDR3 DNA: TGTGCCAGCAGCGTAGGCGGGGGAGACTATGGCTACACCTTC.

As for this clone: The limits of the CDR3 on the DNA are not certain, so only TCRdb's listed CDR3 is given. The V and J genes are TRBV3-1 (or the pseudogene TRBV3-2) and TRBJ1-2; the D segment call TRBD1 is taken from the table without a DNA check. The germline gives CDR1 LGHDT, CDR2 YNNKEL (reference sequence). The CDR3 is 14 residues long, counting both termini. The CDR3 here is CASSQVVGGGADTF.

This clone was recorded a few times. The V call is TRBV30, the J call TRBJ1-3, with no clear D. The germline gives CDR1 GTSNPN, CDR2 SVGIG (reference sequence). The CDR3 has 14 residues. V dropped 2 bases and J dropped 0 bases, with 8 bases sitting between them. CDR3 DNA: TGTGCCTGGAGTCAGACTAGCTCTGGAAACACCATATATTTT. It codes for CAWSQTSSGNTIYF.

The rearrangement uses TRBV5-1 and TRBJ1-5, with TRBD1 as a possible D gene (5 bases). Trimming left V 0 bases short and J 7 bases short, with 8 bases between. Germline V CDR1 and CDR2: SGHRS, YFSETQ. The CDR3 covers 13 residues. The CDR3 region is CASSLDQGQPQHF. CDR3 in DNA: TGCGCCAGCAGCTTGGACCAGGGCCAGCCCCAGCATTTT.

The chain has TRBV18 and TRBJ2-7; 7 positions match TRBD1. The CDR3 contains 15 residues. With V trimmed by 3 bases and J by 5 bases, 10 bases remained unmatched. Germline-derived CDR1 and CDR2 are KGHSH and LQKENI. CDR3 amino acids: CASSPDLRGIDEQYF. CDR3 nucleotide sequence: TGTGCCAGCTCACCCGATCTCAGGGGGATCGACGAGCAGTACTTC. Full variable domain (missing parts from reference TRBV18 and TRBJ2-7): NAGVMQNPRHLVRRRGQEARLRCSPMKGHSHVYWYRQLPEEGLKFMVYLQKENIIDESGMPKERFSAEFPKEGPSILRIQQVVRGDSAAYFCASSPDLRGIDEQYFGPGTRLTVT.

This clone was recorded only once. The chain employs TRBV28 and TRBJ2-7; D is uncertain. Per the germline V gene, CDR1 is MDHEN and CDR2 is SYDVKM. The V end lost 1 base, the J end lost 2 bases, and 6 bases lay between the germline ends. There are 13 residues in the CDR3. This chain's CDR3 is CASSLSPAYEQYF. The DNA for the CDR3 is TGTGCCAGCAGTTTATCTCCCGCCTACGAGCAGTACTTC.

The CDR3 nucleotides read TGCGCCAGCAGCTTGGACAGCCCATCTGGGGCCAACGTCCTGACTTTC. It codes for CASSLDSPSGANVLTF. The chain is built from TRBV5-1 and TRBJ2-6; unclear D gene. V was trimmed by 0 bases and J by 1 base, leaving 8 bases between them. The CDR3 runs 16 residues. Germline-derived CDR1 and CDR2 are SGHRS and YFSETQ.

The chain is built from TRBV5-1 and TRBJ1-2; 10 bases are a match to TRBD1. This CDR3 is 16 amino acids long. The J segment lost 0 bases and the V segment lost 2 bases, leaving 4 bases of the junction unmatched. CDR1 and CDR2 (germline): SGHRS, YFSETQ. CDR3: CASSFRGTGANYGYTF. The DNA for the CDR3 is TGCGCCAGCAGCTTTCGCGGGACAGGGGCTAACTATGGCTACACCTTC.

V and J are TRBV28 and TRBJ1-1, with a tentative D call TRBD1 (6 bases). Germline loops: CDR1 MDHEN, CDR2 SYDVKM. The CDR3 has 17 amino acids. Trimming shortened V by 5 bases and J by 0 bases, and 19 bases separated the two germline ends. CDR3 DNA sequence: TGTGCCAGCAGTCTTTTTGGGGGGGCGGGATTGAACACTGAAGCTTTCTTT. Amino acid sequence: CASSLFGGAGLNTEAFF.

The genes are TRBV7-2 and TRBJ1-1; D remains ambiguous. Germline V gene lookup returns CDR1 SGHTA and CDR2 FQGNSA. V dropped 2 bases and J dropped 1 base, with 11 bases sitting between them. This CDR3 comprises 15 residues. CDR3 amino acids: CASSLSKAQNTEAFF. Written as DNA, the CDR3 is TGTGCCAGCAGCTTAAGTAAAGCCCAGAACACTGAAGCTTTCTTT.

The genes are TRBV3-1 (or the pseudogene TRBV3-2) and TRBJ1-2; possible D gene TRBD1, 6 bases. Germline CDR1 is LGHDT and CDR2 is YNNKEL (reference sequence). This CDR3 spans 16 amino acids. The ends were cut back, 3 bases at V and 0 bases at J, with 14 bases in the middle. CDR3 sequence (DNA): TGTGCCAGCAGCCAGCCCCGGGACAAGCCTAACTATGGCTACACCTTC. Protein: CASSQPRDKPNYGYTF.

The chain recombines TRBV27 with TRBJ1-4; D not certain. The length of the CDR3 is 16 residues. In germline, CDR1 is MNHEY, CDR2 SMNVEV (reference sequence). The V and J ends lost 5 bases and 5 bases respectively, with 18 bases between them. This chain's CDR3 is CASSPPKGAGNEKLFF. CDR3 in DNA: TGTGCCAGCAGTCCCCCGAAGGGAGCTGGGAATGAAAAACTGTTTTTT.

The rearrangement links TRBV7-8 to TRBJ2-3, with 7 bases lining up with TRBD1. The germline CDR1 and CDR2 sequences are SGHVS and FQNEAQ. With 5 bases clipped from V and 6 bases from J, the junction kept 11 bases outside the gene matches. The CDR3 consists of 15 residues. CDR3 DNA sequence: TGTGCCAGCAGCGAAAGACAGGGTAGGATTGATACGCAGTATTTT. This translates into CASSERQGRIDTQYF.

The genes are TRBV2 and TRBJ2-7, with TRBD1 matching over 7 bases. V trimming: 5 bases; J trimming: 7 bases; junction bases outside the gene matches: 14. Germline CDR1 reads SNHLY; CDR2 reads FYNNEI. The CDR3 contains 15 residues. The CDR3 DNA sequence: TGTGCCAGCAGTTACCGACAGGGTTCCTTCCTGGAGCAGTACTTC. Encoded protein: CASSYRQGSFLEQYF.

The rearrangement links TRBV28 to TRBJ1-2; TRBD1 aligns across 8 bases. Germline CDR1 reads MDHEN; CDR2 reads SYDVKM. The CDR3 sequence is 13 residues long. After removal of 7 bases from V and 7 bases from J, the junction contained 8 bases not matched to a gene. Here the CDR3 reads CASIQRTGRGYTF. In nucleotides, the CDR3 is TGTGCCAGCATCCAGAGGACAGGGCGTGGCTACACCTTC.

V gene TRBV5-1 combines with J gene TRBJ1-6; 8 positions match TRBD1. This CDR3 contains 16 residues. V gave up 1 base and J gave up 5 bases; unmatched junction bases: 5. Germline V CDR1 and CDR2: SGHRS, YFSETQ. In DNA, the CDR3 is TGCGCCAGCAGCTTGAATCAGGGGGCCCATAATTCACCCCTCCACTTT. This encodes CASSLNQGAHNSPLHF.

The chain has TRBV27 and TRBJ2-7; TRBD2 might be the D (6 bases). Germline V gene data show CDR1 as MNHEY and CDR2 as SMNVEV (reference sequence). The CDR3 spans 15 residues. The V gene lost 0 bases and the J gene lost 4 bases, with 13 bases spanning the gap. The CDR3 nucleotides are TGTGCCAGCAGTTTATCAGGCGGGGTAGGGTACGAGCAGTACTTC. It is translated as CASSLSGGVGYEQYF.

As for this clone: Other DNA sequences in the same sample also yield this CDR3. The chain combines TRBV12-3 or TRBV12-4 with TRBJ1-5; D not resolved. V dropped 3 bases and J dropped 6 bases, with 9 bases sitting between them. This CDR3 region has 13 residues. CDR3 DNA: TGTGCCAGCAGTTTGAATTCGGGTCAGCCCCAGCATTTT. Its protein product is CASSLNSGQPQHF.

This clone was recorded once. The genes are TRBV27 and TRBJ2-2; TRBD2 agrees at 9 bases. Germline lookup yields CDR1 MNHEY and CDR2 SMNVEV (reference sequence). The junction had 9 bases not matched to a gene; V was cut back by 7 bases and J by 6 bases. The CDR3 extends over 15 amino acids. CDR3 protein: CASTYSGGDPGELFF. The CDR3 nucleotides are TGTGCCAGCACCTATAGCGGGGGCGACCCCGGGGAGCTGTTTTTT.

The chain combines TRBV12-3 or TRBV12-4 with TRBJ1-5, with D perhaps TRBD1 (5 bases). V was cut by 3 bases and J by 4 bases, with 7 bases left in between. This CDR3 has 13 residues. Here the CDR3 reads CASSFDRNQPQHF. The DNA of the CDR3 is TGTGCCAGCAGTTTTGACAGAAATCAGCCCCAGCATTTT.

This chain links TRBV27 with TRBJ2-5; D unclear. In germline, CDR1 is MNHEY, CDR2 SMNVEV (reference sequence). V lost 3 bases to trimming and J lost 0 bases, with 8 bases between them. The CDR3 consists of 14 residues. The DNA for the CDR3 is TGTGCCAGCAGTTTGAGGCCAGACCAAGAGACCCAGTACTTC. Translating it yields CASSLRPDQETQYF.

V usage is TRBV12-5 and J usage is TRBJ2-1; 8 nucleotides line up with TRBD1. The CDR3 sequence is 15 residues long. V lost 1 base to trimming and J lost 9 bases; unmatched junction nucleotides: 8. Germline V gene data show CDR1 as LGHNT and CDR2 as FRNRAP. The CDR3 coding sequence is TGTGCTAGTGGTTTGGGGCAGGGGGCGGATATTGAGCAGTTCTTC. Amino acid sequence: CASGLGQGADIEQFF.

The CDR3 is CASSYRGGQPQHF. The CDR3 region has the DNA TGTGCCAGCAGTTACCGAGGTGGCCAGCCCCAGCATTTT. The chain carries TRBV6-5 and TRBJ1-5; D is unclear. Germline V gene lookup returns CDR1 MNHEY and CDR2 SVGAGI. The CDR3 length is 13 residues. V was cut by 2 bases and J by 7 bases, with 9 bases left in between.

The V and J genes are TRBV5-6 and TRBJ2-3; tentatively, D is TRBD1 (6 bases). The CDR3 extends over 13 amino acids. Trimming shortened V by 5 bases and J by 8 bases, and 15 bases separated the two germline ends. CDR1 SGHDT and CDR2 YYEEEE come from the germline V gene. CDR3: CASRRPGVGTQYF. Written as DNA, the CDR3 is TGTGCCAGCAGGAGGCCAGGGGTTGGTACGCAGTATTTT.

V and J are TRBV5-6 and TRBJ1-5, with TRBD1 matching 8 bases. After removal of 0 bases from V and 6 bases from J, the junction contained 8 bases not matched to a gene. The CDR3 has 16 residues. Germline loops: CDR1 SGHDT, CDR2 YYEEEE. The DNA of the CDR3 is TGTGCCAGCAGCTTGGGGGCAGGGGGCGCCGGTCAGCCCCAGCATTTT. It encodes CASSLGAGGAGQPQHF. Full variable domain (missing parts from reference TRBV5-6 and TRBJ1-5): DAGVTQSPTHLIKTRGQQVTLRCSPKSGHDTVSWYQQALGQGPQFIFQYYEEEERQRGNFPDRFSGHQFPNYSSELNVNALLLGDSALYLCASSLGAGGAGQPQHFGDGTRLSIL.

V usage is TRBV7-8 and J usage is TRBJ2-3, with D maybe TRBD2 (6 bases). Germline CDR1 SGHVS, CDR2 FQNEAQ. CDR3 length: 16 residues. V lost 4 bases and J 3 bases, leaving 17 bases between the germline ends. CDR3 amino acids: CASSSHGGERTDTQYF. The CDR3 DNA is TGTGCCAGCAGCTCCCACGGGGGAGAGAGAACAGATACGCAGTATTTT.

The V and J genes are TRBV20-1 and TRBJ2-7; D is unclear. Germline V gives CDR1 DFQATT, CDR2 SNEGSKA (reference sequence). The V gene lost 4 bases and the J gene lost 7 bases, with 8 bases spanning the gap. The CDR3 consists of 10 residues. CDR3 in DNA: TGCAGTGCTAAGAGGATGGAGCAGTACTTC. Amino acid sequence: CSAKRMEQYF.

The chain has TRBV11-3 and TRBJ2-1; 9 bases align to TRBD1. CDR1 is SGHNT, CDR2 YENEEA, per germline. Trimming removed 4 bases from V and 10 bases from J; junction bases left unmatched: 5. The CDR3 covers 13 residues. CDR3 sequence (DNA): TGTGCCAGCAGCTGGGACAGGGCAGGCGAGCAGTTCTTC. It encodes CASSWDRAGEQFF.

The CDR3 loop is CASSRRGQLNTGELFF. In DNA, the CDR3 is TGTGCCAGCAGCCGCAGGGGACAGCTAAACACCGGGGAGCTGTTTTTT. The rearrangement joins TRBV5-4 to TRBJ2-2; 7 nucleotides match TRBD1. Losses at the gene ends were 4 bases for V and 2 bases for J; bases not matched to a gene: 8. The CDR3 totals 16 residues. Per the germline V gene, CDR1 is SGHNT and CDR2 is YYREEE (reference sequence). The full variable domain, with the rest looked up from reference TRBV5-4 and TRBJ2-2, is ETGVTQSPTHLIKTRGQQVTLRCSSQSGHNTVSWYQQALGQGPQFIFQYYREEENGRGNFPPRFSGLQFPNYSSELNVNALELDDSALYLCASSRRGQLNTGELFFGEGSRLTVL.

This clone appeared once. DNA of the CDR3: TGCGCCAGCAGCCACGGACAGAATAGCAATCAGCCCCAGCATTTT. Translating it yields CASSHGQNSNQPQHF. The V call is TRBV5-1, the J call TRBJ1-5; D perhaps matches TRBD1 (6 bases). Germline V gives CDR1 SGHRS, CDR2 YFSETQ. The V end was cut by 4 bases, the J end by 0 bases, with 11 bases between. The CDR3 has 15 amino acids. The whole variable domain, filled in from reference TRBV5-1 and TRBJ1-5, reads KAGVTQTPRYLIKTRGQQVTLSCSPISGHRSVSWYQQTPGQGLQFLFEYFSETQRNKGNFPGRFSGRQFSNSRSEMNVSTLELGDSALYLCASSHGQNSNQPQHFGDGTRLSIL.